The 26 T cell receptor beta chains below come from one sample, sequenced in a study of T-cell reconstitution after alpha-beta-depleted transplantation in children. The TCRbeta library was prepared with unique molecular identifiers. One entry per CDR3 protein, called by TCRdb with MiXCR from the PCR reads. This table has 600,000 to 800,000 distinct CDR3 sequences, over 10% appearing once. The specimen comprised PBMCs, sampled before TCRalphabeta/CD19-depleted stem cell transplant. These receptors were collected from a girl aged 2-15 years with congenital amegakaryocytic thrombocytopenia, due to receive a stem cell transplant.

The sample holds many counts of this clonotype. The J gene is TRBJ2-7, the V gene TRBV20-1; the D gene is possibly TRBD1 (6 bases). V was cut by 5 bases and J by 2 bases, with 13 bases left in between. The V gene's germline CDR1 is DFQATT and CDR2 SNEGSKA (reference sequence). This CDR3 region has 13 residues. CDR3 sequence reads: CSAHEGDPYEQYF. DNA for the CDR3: TGCAGTGCTCACGAGGGGGATCCCTACGAGCAGTACTTC.

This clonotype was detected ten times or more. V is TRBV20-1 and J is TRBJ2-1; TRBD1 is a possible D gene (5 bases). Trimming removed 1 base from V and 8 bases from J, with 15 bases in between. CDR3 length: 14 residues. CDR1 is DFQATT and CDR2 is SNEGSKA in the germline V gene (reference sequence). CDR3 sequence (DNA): TGCAGTGCTAGAGTGGTCAGGGTAGGGGATGAGCAGTTCTTC. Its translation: CSARVVRVGDEQFF.

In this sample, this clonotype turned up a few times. CDR3 sequence: CASSYSRLREQFF. The CDR3, as DNA: TGTGCCAGCAGTTACTCCCGGCTCCGGGAGCAGTTCTTC. The chain couples TRBV6-5 to TRBJ2-1, with D hard to call. The CDR3 is 13 amino acids. V lost 0 bases, J lost 10 bases, and 10 bases lay in between. Germline lookup yields CDR1 MNHEY and CDR2 SVGAGI.

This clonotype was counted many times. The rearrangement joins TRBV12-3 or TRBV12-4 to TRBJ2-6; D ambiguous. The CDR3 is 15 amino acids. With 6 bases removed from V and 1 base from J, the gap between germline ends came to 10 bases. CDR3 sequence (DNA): TGTGCCAGCAGCACACCCCTGTCTGGGGCCAACGTCCTGACTTTC. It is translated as CASSTPLSGANVLTF.

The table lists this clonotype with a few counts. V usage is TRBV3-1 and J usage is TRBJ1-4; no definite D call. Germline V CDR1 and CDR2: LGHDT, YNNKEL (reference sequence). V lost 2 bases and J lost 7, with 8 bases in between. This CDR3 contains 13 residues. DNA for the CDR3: TGTGCCAGCAGCCAAACTTGGGCTGAAAAACTGTTTTTT. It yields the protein CASSQTWAEKLFF.

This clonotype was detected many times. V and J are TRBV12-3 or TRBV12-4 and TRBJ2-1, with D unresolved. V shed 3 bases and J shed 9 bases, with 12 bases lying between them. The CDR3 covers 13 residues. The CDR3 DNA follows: TGTGCCAGCAGTTTTGGCCAGCCGGGTGAGCAGTTCTTC. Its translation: CASSFGQPGEQFF.

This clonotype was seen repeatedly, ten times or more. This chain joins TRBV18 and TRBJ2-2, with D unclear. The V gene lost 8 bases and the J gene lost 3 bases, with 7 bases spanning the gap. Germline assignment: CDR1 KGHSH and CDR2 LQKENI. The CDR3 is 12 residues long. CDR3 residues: CASSPYTGELFF. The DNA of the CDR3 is TGTGCCAGCAGCCCCTACACCGGGGAGCTGTTTTTT.

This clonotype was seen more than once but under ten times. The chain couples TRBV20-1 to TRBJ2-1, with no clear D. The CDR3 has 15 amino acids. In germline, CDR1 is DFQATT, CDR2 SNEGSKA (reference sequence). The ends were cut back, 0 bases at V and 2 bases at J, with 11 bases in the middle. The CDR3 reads CSARDLVGAYNEQFF. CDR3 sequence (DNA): TGCAGTGCTAGAGATCTCGTAGGCGCCTACAATGAGCAGTTCTTC.

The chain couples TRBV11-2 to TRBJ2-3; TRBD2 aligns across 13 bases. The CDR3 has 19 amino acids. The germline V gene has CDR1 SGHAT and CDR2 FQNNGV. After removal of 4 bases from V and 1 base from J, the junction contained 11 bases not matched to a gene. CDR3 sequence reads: CASSSETSGRALGTDTQYF. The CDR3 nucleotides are TGTGCCAGCAGCTCGGAAACTAGCGGGAGGGCCTTGGGCACAGATACGCAGTATTTT.

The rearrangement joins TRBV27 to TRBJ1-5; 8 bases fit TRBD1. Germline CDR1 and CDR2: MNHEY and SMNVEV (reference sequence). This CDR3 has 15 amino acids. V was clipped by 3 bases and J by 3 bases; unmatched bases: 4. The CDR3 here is CASSLGTGNNQPQHF. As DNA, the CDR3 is TGTGCCAGCAGTTTGGGGACAGGAAACAATCAGCCCCAGCATTTT.

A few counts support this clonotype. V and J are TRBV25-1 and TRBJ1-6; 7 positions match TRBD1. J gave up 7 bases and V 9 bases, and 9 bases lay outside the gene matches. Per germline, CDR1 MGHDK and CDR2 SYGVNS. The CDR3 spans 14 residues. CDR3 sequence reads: CASETRDSNSPLHF. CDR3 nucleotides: TGTGCCAGTGAGACCCGGGACAGCAATTCACCCCTCCACTTT.

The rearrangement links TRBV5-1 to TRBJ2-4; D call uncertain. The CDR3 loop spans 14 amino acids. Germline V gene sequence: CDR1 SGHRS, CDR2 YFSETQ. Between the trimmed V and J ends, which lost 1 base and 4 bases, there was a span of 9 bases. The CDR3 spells CASSLLEAKNIQYF. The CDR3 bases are TGCGCCAGCAGCTTGCTCGAGGCTAAAAACATTCAGTACTTC.

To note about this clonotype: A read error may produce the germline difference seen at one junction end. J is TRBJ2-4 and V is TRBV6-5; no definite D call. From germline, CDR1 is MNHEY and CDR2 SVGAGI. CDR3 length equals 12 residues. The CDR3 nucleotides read TGTGCCAGCAGTTACGGTACGTCGCCGGCGAACTTC. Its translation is CASSYGTSPANF.

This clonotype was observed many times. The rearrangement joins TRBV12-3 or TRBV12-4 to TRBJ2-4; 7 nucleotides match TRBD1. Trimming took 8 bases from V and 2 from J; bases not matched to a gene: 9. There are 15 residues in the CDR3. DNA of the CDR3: TGTGCCAGCCGATCATACAGGGGCCCCAAAAACATTCAGTACTTC. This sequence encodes CASRSYRGPKNIQYF.

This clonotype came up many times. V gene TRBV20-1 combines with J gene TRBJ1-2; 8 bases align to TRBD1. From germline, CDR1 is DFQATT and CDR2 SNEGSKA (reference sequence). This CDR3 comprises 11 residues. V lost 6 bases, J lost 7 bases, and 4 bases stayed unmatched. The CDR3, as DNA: TGCAGTGCGACTGACAGGGGTGGCTACACCTTC. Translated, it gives CSATDRGGYTF.

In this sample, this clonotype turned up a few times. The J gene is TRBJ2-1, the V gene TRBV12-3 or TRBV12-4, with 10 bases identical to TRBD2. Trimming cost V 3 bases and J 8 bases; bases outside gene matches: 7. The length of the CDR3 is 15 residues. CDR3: CASSLGAGGSDEQFF. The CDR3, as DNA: TGTGCCAGCAGTTTGGGAGCGGGAGGGAGCGATGAGCAGTTCTTC.

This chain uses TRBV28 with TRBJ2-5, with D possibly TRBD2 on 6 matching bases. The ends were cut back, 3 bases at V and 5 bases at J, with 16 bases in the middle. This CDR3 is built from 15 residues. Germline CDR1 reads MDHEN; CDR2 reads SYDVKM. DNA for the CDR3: TGTGCCAGCAGTTTGAGGGTAGGGGAGGTGGAGACCCAGTACTTC. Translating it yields CASSLRVGEVETQYF.

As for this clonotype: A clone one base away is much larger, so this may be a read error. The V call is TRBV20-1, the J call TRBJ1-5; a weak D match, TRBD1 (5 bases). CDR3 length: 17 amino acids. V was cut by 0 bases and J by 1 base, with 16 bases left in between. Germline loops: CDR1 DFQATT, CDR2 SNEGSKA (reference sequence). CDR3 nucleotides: TGCAGTGCTAGAGATCACGTAGGGGCGAAAAGCAATCAGCCCCAGCATTTT. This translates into CSARDHVGAKSNQPQHF.

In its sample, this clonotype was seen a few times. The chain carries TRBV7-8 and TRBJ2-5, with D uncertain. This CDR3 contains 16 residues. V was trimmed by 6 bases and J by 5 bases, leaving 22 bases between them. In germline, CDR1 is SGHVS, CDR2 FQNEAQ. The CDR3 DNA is TGTGCCAGCAGGCGTACTGACTGGAAGATGGGGGAGACCCAGTACTTC. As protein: CASRRTDWKMGETQYF.

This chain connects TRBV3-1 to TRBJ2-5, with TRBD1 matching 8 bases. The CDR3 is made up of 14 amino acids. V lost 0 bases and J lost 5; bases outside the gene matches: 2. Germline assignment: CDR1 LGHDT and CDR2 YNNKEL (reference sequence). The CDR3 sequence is CASSQDSGGETQYF. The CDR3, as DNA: TGTGCCAGCAGCCAAGATTCAGGGGGCGAGACCCAGTACTTC.

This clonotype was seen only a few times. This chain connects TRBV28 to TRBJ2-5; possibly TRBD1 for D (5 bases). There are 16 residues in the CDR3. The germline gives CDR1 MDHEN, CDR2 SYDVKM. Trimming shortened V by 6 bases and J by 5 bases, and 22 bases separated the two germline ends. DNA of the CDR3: TGTGCCAGCAGGGACACTCGGTACTCGTTATCGGAGACCCAGTACTTC. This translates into CASRDTRYSLSETQYF.

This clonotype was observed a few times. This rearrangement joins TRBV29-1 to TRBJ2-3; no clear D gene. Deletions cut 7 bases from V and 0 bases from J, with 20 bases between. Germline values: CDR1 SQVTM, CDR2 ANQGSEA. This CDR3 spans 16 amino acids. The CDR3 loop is CSGKASQMLSTDTQYF. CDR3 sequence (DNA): TGCAGCGGCAAGGCTTCCCAGATGCTTAGCACAGATACGCAGTATTTT.

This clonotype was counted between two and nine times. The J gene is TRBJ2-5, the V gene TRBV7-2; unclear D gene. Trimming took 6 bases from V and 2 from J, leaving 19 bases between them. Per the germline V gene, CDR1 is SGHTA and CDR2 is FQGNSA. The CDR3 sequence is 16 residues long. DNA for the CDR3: TGTGCCAGCAGTCGAACGATTCAGCGATGGCAAGAGACCCAGTACTTC. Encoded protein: CASSRTIQRWQETQYF.

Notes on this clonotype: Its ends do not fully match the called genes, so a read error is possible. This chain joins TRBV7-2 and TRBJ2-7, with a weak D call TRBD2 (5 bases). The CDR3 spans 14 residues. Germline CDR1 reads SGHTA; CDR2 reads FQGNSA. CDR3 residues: CASSLWTGNYEKYF. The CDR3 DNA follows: TGTGCCAGCAGCTTGTGGACTGGAAACTACGAGAAGTACTTC.

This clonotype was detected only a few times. This chain's CDR3 is CASSLRPGIGAEQYF. The CDR3 region has the DNA TGTGCCAGCAGCTTGCGCCCCGGGATTGGGGCCGAGCAGTACTTC. The rearrangement links TRBV5-5 to TRBJ2-7; D possibly uses TRBD1 or TRBD2 (5 bases each). This CDR3 has 15 amino acids. CDR1 is SGHKS and CDR2 is YYEKEE in the germline V gene (reference sequence). V was shortened by 1 base and J by 6 bases, with 17 bases between the two germline ends.

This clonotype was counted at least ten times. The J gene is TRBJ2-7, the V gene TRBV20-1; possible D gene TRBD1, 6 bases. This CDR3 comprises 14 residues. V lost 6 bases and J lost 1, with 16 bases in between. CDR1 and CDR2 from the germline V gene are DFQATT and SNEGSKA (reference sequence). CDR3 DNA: TGCAGTGCCGAATACCCAGGGGTGTCCTACGAGCAGTACTTC. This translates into CSAEYPGVSYEQYF.